This T cell receptor (beta chain) came from a study of Ad26.COV2.S vaccination and SARS-CoV-2 variants. As for the study in general: Donor was in the COV1001 Ad26.COV2.S trial arm. Once or twice, 56 days apart, Ad26.COV2.S was delivered intramuscularly.

Treatment noted: some 20 received Ad26.COV2.S at low or high dose, single or two shots; 5 received placebo; per-sample allocation not given. The investigators took samples on day 63 after the first vaccine or placebo injection. As its vector, the vaccine had Ad26, which expressed Wuhan-strain SARS-CoV-2 spike. Note on this clone: Its antigen is not identified.

In germline, CDR1 is PRHDT, CDR2 FYEKMQ (reference sequence). The CDR3 sequence is 15 residues long. With 1 base removed from V and 4 bases from J, the gap between germline ends came to 10 bases. Produced via immunoSEQ multiplex PCR; TCRdb's table is partial and in-frame only. Here the sample spans about 480,000 clones, roughly 89% being singletons. Notes on the study in general: Reports say spike-specific CD8+ and CD4+ T cell responses covered substantial breadth after vaccination.

The chain is built from TRBV13 and TRBJ2-2; D is ambiguous. This receptor was obtained from a person between 18 and 65 years old who received the Ad26.COV2.S COVID-19 vaccine or a placebo. The sequencing used peripheral blood, collected in a trial of Ad26.COV2.S vaccine versus placebo. CDR3 coding DNA: TGTGCCAGCAGCTTAGTTCCCCTGGCCACCGGGGAGCTGTTTTTT. It encodes CASSLVPLATGELFF. The full variable domain, completed using reference TRBV13 and TRBJ2-2, is AAGVIQSPRHLIKEKRETATLKCYPIPRHDTVYWYQQGPGQDPQFLISFYEKMQSDKGSIPDRFSAQQFSDYHSELNMSSLELGDSALYFCASSLVPLATGELFFGEGSRLTVL.